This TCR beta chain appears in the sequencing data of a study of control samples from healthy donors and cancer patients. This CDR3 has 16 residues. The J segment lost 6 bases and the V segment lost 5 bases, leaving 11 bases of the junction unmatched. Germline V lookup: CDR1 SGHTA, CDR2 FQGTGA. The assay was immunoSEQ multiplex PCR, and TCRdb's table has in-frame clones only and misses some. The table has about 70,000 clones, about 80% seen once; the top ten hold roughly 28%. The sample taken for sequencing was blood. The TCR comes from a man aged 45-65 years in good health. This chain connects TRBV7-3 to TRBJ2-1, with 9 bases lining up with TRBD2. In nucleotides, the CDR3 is TGTGCCAGCAGCGTCGTAGCGGGAGACTACGGCAATGAGCAGTTCTTC. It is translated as CASSVVAGDYGNEQFF.